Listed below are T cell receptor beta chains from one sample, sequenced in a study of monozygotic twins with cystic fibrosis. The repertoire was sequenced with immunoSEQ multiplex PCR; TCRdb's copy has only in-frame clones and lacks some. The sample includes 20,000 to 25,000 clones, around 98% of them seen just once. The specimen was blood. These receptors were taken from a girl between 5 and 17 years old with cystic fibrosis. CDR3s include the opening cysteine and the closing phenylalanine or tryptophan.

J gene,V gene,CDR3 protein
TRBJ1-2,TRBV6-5,CASSQTGDNYGYTF
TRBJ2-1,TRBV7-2,CASSLISTASYNEQFF
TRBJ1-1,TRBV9,CASSGGLQNTEAFF
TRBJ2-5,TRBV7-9,CASRARTETYQETQYF
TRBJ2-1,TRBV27,CASSLLTGNEQFF
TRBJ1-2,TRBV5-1,CASSLKPGAFGYTF
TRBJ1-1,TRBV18,CASSPEQGVRNTEAFF
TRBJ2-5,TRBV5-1,CASSRSTQETQYF
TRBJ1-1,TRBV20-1,CSARWGAEAFF
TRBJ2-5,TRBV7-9,CASSLGLAAETQYF